Within the sample, the clone carrying this TCR beta chain is medium-sized. Its antigen is unidentified. Other DNA sequences of this sample code for an identical CDR3. This sample was taken from a study of pediatric ulcerative colitis. Libraries were prepared by immunoSEQ multiplex PCR; TCRdb keeps only in-frame clonotypes and omits some of them. This table has around 18,000 clones, 70% to 85% appearing once. The rectum was sampled with one to two pinch biopsies at colonoscopy. The J segment lost 0 bases and the V segment lost 3 bases, leaving 2 bases of the junction unmatched. Germline loops: CDR1 LNHDA, CDR2 SQIVND (reference sequence). CDR3 length: 15 amino acids. The study's findings and limits: A couple of patients had blood samples with substantially reduced template counts. All ulcerative colitis patients, but no controls, carried a couple of rectal clonotypes.

Sequences were obtained from gut tissue. The source is a boy younger than 18 with moderate ulcerative colitis. The chain combines TRBV19 with TRBJ2-4; 7 positions agree with TRBD1. DNA of the CDR3: TGTGCCAGTAGTATTCAGGGGGTAGCCAAAAACATTCAGTACTTC. It encodes CASSIQGVAKNIQYF.